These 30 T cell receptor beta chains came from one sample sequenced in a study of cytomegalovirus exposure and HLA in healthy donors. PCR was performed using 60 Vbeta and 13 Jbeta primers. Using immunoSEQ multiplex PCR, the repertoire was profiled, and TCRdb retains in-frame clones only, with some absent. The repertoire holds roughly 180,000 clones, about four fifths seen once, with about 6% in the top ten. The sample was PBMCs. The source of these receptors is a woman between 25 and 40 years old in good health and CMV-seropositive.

As DNA, the CDR3 is TGTGCCAGCAGCCCCCCCAGGGGCGAGACCGATGAGCAGTTCTTC. This translates into CASSPPRGETDEQFF. The rearrangement uses TRBV13 and TRBJ2-1; TRBD1 might be the D (6 bases). The CDR3 is 15 residues long. The V gene lost 5 bases and the J gene lost 8 bases, with 19 bases spanning the gap. Germline V gives CDR1 PRHDT, CDR2 FYEKMQ (reference sequence).

CDR3 coding DNA: TGTGCCAGCAGCCAACCTGGACAGCCAAACACTGAAGCTTTCTTT. Amino acids: CASSQPGQPNTEAFF. This chain connects TRBV4-2 to TRBJ1-1, with D possibly TRBD1 on 6 matching bases. Trimming shortened V by 2 bases and J by 2 bases, and 12 bases separated the two germline ends. The CDR3 is made up of 15 amino acids. CDR1 LGHNA and CDR2 YNFKEQ come from the germline V gene.

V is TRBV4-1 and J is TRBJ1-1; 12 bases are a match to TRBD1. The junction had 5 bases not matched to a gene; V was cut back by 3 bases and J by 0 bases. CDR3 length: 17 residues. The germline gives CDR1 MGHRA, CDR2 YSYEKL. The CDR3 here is CASSHGDRGLMNTEAFF. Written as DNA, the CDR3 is TGCGCCAGCAGCCACGGGGACAGGGGGCTAATGAACACTGAAGCTTTCTTT.

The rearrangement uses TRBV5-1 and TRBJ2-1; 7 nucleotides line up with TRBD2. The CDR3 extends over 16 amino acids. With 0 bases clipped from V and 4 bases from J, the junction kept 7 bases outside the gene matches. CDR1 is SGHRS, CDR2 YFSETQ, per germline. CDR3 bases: TGCGCCAGCAGCTTGGCCGGGAGGCTCCATTACAATGAGCAGTTCTTC. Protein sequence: CASSLAGRLHYNEQFF.

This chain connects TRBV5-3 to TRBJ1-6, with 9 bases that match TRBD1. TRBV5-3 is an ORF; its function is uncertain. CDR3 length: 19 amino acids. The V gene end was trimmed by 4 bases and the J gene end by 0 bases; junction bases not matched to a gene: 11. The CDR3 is CARSPQIGQGSSYNSPLHF. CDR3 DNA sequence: TGTGCCAGAAGCCCCCAGATCGGACAGGGGAGCTCCTATAATTCACCCCTCCACTTT.

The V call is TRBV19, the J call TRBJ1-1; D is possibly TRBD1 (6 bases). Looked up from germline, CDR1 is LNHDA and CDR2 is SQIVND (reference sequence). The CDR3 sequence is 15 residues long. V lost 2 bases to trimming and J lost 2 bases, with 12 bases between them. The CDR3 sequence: CASSISGGGNTEAFF. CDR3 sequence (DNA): TGTGCCAGTAGTATATCGGGGGGCGGAAACACTGAAGCTTTCTTT.

DNA for the CDR3: TGTGCCAGCAGAGTACCATCATCGGGGGGCCGTGGGGCCAACGTCCTGACTTTC. Amino acids: CASRVPSSGGRGANVLTF. This chain uses TRBV7-9 with TRBJ2-6, with D tentatively TRBD2 (7 bases). This CDR3 contains 18 residues. Trimming shortened V by 6 bases and J by 3 bases, and 21 bases separated the two germline ends. Germline V CDR1 and CDR2: SEHNR, FQNEAQ (reference sequence).

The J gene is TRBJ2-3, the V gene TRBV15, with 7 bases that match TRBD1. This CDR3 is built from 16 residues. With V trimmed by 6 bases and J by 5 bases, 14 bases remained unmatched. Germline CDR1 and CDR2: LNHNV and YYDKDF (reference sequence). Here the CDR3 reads CATRKGQGVGEDTQYF. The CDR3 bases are TGTGCCACCAGGAAAGGGCAGGGGGTAGGAGAAGATACGCAGTATTTT.

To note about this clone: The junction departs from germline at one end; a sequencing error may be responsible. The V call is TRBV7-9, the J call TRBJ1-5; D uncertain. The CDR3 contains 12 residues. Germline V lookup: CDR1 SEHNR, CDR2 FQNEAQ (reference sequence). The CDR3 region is CSSSHTNQPQHF. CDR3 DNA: TGTTCCAGCAGCCACACCAATCAGCCCCAGCATTTT.

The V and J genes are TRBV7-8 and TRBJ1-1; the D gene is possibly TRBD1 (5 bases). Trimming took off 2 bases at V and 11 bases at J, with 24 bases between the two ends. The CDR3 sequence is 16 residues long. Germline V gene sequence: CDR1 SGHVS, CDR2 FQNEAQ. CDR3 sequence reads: CASSLSQAAYRGMAFF. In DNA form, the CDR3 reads TGTGCCAGCAGCTTAAGTCAGGCTGCGTATAGGGGAATGGCTTTCTTT.

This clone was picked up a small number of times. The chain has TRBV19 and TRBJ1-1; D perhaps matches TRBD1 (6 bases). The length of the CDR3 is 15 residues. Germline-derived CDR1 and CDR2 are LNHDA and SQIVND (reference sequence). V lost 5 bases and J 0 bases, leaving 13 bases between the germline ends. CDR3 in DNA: TGTGCCAGTAGTCGTCCAGGGGCGATGAACACTGAAGCTTTCTTT. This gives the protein CASSRPGAMNTEAFF.

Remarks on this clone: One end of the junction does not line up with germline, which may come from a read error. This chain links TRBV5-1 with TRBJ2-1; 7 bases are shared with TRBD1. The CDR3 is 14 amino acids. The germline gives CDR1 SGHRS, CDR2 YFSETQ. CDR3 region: CARSRDSSYNEQFF. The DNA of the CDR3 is TGCGCCCGCAGCCGGGACAGTTCCTACAATGAGCAGTTCTTC.

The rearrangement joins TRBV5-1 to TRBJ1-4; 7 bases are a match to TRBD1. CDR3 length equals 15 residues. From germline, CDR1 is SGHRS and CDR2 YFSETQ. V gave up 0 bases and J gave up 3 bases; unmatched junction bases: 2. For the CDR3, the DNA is TGCGCCAGCAGCTTGGGGGACAGCCCTAATGAAAAACTGTTTTTT. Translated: CASSLGDSPNEKLFF. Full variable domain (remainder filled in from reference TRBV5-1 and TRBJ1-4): KAGVTQTPRYLIKTRGQQVTLSCSPISGHRSVSWYQQTPGQGLQFLFEYFSETQRNKGNFPGRFSGRQFSNSRSEMNVSTLELGDSALYLCASSLGDSPNEKLFFGSGTQLSVL.

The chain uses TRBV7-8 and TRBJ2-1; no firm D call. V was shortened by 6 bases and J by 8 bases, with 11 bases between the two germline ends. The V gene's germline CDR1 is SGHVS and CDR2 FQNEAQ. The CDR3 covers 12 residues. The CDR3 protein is CASSRVGHEQFF. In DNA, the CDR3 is TGTGCCAGCAGTCGGGTAGGCCATGAGCAGTTCTTC.

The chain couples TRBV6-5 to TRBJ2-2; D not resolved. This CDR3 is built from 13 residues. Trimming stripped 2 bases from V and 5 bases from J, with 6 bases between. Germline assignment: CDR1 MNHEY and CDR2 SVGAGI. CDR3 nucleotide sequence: TGTGCCAGCAGTTACGCGGTTACCGGGGAGCTGTTTTTT. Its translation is CASSYAVTGELFF.

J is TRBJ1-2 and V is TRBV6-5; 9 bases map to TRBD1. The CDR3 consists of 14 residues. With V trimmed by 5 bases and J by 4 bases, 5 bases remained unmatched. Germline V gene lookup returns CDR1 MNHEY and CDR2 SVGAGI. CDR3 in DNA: TGTGCCAGCAGTGCGGGACAGGGTGCCTATGGCTACACCTTC. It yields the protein CASSAGQGAYGYTF.

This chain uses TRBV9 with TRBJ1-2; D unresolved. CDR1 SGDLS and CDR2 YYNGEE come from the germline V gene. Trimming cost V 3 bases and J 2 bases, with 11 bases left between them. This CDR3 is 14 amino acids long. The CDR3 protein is CASSAADGNYGYTF. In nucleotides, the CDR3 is TGTGCCAGCAGCGCGGCTGACGGGAACTATGGCTACACCTTC.

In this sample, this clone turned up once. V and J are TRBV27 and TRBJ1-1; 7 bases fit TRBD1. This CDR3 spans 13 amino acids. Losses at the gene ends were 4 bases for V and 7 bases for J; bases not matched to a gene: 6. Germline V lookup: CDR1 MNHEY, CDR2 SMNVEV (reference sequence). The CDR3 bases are TGTGCCAGCAGTTCCCGGACAGGCGGTGAAGCTTTCTTT. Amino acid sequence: CASSSRTGGEAFF.

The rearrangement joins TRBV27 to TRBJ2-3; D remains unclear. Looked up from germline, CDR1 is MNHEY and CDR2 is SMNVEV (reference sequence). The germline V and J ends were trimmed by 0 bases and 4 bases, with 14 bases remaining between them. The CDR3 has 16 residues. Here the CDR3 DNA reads TGTGCCAGCAGTTTATCGCTGGCGGTCCTGGCAGATACGCAGTATTTT. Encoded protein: CASSLSLAVLADTQYF.

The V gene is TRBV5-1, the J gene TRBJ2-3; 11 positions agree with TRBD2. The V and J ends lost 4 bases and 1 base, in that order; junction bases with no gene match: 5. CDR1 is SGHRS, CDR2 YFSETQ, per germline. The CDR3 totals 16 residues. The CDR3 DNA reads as TGCGCCAGCAGCACCAAGACTAGCGGGGGCACAGATACGCAGTATTTT. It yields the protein CASSTKTSGGTDTQYF.

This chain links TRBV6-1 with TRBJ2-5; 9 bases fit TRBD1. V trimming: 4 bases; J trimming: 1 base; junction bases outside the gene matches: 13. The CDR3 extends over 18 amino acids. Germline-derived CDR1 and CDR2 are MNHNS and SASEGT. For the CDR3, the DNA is TGTGCCAGCAGTGCTCAAGGGTTACAGGGGGCAACCCAAGAGACCCAGTACTTC. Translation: CASSAQGLQGATQETQYF.

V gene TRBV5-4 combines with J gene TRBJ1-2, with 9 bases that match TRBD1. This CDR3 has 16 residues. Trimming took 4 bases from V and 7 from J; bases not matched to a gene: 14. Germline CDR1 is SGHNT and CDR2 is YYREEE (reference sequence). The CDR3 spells CASSLGQGLLLAGYTF. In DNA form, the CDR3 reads TGTGCCAGCAGCCTCGGACAGGGGTTGTTGTTGGCTGGCTACACCTTC.

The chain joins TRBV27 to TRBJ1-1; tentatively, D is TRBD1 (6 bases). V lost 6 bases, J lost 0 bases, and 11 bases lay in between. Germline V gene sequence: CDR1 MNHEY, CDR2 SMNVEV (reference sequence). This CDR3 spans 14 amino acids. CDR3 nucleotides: TGTGCCAGCAGCCAGACAGGAATGAACACTGAAGCTTTCTTT. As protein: CASSQTGMNTEAFF.

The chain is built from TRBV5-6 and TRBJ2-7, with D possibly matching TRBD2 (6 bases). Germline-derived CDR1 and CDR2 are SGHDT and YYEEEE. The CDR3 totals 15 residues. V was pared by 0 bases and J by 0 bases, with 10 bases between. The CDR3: CASSLAGTASYEQYF. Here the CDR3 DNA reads TGTGCCAGCAGCTTGGCCGGGACTGCCTCCTACGAGCAGTACTTC. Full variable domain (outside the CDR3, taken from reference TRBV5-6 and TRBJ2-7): DAGVTQSPTHLIKTRGQQVTLRCSPKSGHDTVSWYQQALGQGPQFIFQYYEEEERQRGNFPDRFSGHQFPNYSSELNVNALLLGDSALYLCASSLAGTASYEQYFGPGTRLTVT.

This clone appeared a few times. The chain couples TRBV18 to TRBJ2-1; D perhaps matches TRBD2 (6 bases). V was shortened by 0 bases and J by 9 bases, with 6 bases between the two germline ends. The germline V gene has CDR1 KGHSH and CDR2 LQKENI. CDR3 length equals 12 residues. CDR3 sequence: CASSPPGGEQFF. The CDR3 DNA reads TGTGCCAGCTCACCACCCGGGGGTGAGCAGTTCTTC.

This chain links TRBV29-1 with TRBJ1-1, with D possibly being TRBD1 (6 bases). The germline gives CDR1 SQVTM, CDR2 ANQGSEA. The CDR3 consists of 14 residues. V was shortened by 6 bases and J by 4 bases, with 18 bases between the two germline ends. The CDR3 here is CSVGGGRGGTEAFF. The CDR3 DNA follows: TGCAGCGTCGGGGGGGGGCGAGGGGGCACTGAAGCTTTCTTT.

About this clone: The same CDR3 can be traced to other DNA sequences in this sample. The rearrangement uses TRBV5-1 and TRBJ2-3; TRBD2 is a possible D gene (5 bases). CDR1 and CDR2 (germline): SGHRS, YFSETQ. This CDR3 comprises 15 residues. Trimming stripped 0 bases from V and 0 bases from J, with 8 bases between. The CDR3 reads CASSLDRGSTDTQYF. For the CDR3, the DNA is TGCGCCAGCAGCTTGGACCGGGGTAGCACAGATACGCAGTATTTT.

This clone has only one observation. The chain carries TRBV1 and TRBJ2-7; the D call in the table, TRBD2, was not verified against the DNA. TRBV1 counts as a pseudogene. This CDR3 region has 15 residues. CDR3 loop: CTSSQDKVREYEQYF. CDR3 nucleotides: TGCACCAGCAGCCAAGATAAGGTGAGGGAATACGAGCAGTACTTC.

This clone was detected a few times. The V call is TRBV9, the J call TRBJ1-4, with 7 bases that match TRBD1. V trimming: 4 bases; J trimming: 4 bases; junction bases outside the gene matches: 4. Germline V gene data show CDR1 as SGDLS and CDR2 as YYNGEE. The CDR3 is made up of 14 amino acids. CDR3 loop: CASSPRDSNEKLFF. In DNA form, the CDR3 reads TGTGCCAGCAGCCCCCGGGACAGTAATGAAAAACTGTTTTTT. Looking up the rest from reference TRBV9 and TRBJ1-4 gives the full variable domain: DSGVTQTPKHLITATGQRVTLRCSPRSGDLSVYWYQQSLDQGLQFLIQYYNGEERAKGNILERFSAQQFPDLHSELNLSSLELGDSALYFCASSPRDSNEKLFFGSGTQLSVL.

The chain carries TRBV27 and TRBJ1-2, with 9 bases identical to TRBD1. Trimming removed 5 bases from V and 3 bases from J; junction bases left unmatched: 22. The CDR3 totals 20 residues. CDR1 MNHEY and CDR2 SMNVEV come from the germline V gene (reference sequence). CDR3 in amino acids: CASSGRRDREILSPYYGYTF. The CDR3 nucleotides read TGTGCCAGCAGTGGCCGGAGGGACAGGGAAATCTTGTCCCCCTACTATGGCTACACCTTC.